Given below is one T cell receptor (beta chain) in context. The antigen remains unidentified. The time point: newly diagnosed GD, antithyroid drugs for less than 3 months. Researchers made the TCR library from RNA that was extracted from PBMCs. This sample was included in a study of regulatory T cells in long-lasting Graves disease. General study results and limits: Compared with new cases, persistent Graves' patients showed reduced TCR diversity.

The V and J ends lost 2 bases and 3 bases respectively, with 21 bases between them. The germline CDR1 and CDR2 sequences are MNHEY and SVGAGI. The CDR3 has 18 amino acids. Construction of TCR beta libraries relied on iRepertoire HTBI primers and on Arm-PCR targeting CDR3 regions. TCRdb itself ran the multiplex PCR reads through MiXCR, one entry per CDR3 protein. The data contain roughly 500,000 distinct CDR3 sequences, around 11% of them singletons. The same specimen was also included in a second study, on T cells in Graves' hyperthyroidism and ophthalmopathy. Turning to that study: Stability of Graves' hyperthyroidism was defined as absent ophthalmopathy progression within 18 months. Patients were excluded for uncontrolled infection, other autoimmune disease, pregnancy or lactation. Expanded thyroid clonotypes (above 0.001) were mostly also found in blood.

The sequence came from a woman aged 30 to 39 with Graves disease. The chain has TRBV6-5 and TRBJ2-3; D unresolved. Material: peripheral blood mononuclear cells (PBMCs), obtained at new diagnosis, from a patient treated with antithyroid drugs. The CDR3 DNA reads as TGTGCCAGCAGTTACGATCCCCGAAACGCAGCCTCAACAGATACGCAGTATTTT. Its translation: CASSYDPRNAASTDTQYF.